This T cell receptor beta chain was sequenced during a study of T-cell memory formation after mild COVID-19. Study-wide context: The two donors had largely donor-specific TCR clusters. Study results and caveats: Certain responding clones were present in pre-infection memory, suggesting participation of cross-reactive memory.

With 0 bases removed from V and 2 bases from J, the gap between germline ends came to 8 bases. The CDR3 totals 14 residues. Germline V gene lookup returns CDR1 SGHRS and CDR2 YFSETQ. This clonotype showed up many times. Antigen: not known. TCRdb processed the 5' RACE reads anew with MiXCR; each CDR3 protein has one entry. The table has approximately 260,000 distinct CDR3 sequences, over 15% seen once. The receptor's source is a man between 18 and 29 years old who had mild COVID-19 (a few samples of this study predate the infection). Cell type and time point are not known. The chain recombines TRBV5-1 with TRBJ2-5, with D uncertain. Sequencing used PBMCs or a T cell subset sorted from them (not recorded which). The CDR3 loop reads CASSLDGRQETQYF. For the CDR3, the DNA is TGCGCCAGCAGCTTGGATGGAAGACAAGAGACCCAGTACTTC.